This record covers a single TCR beta chain. Antigen: not known. The sample originates from a study of cytomegalovirus exposure and HLA in healthy donors. General study findings and limits: Listed as cytomegalovirus-associated were 150 or so TCR beta chains. As confirmed in vitro, three CMV-associated chains were specific for CMV antigens. Many donors shared some public TCRs, even though most TCR sequences were rare.

The CDR3 covers 13 residues. Germline CDR1 and CDR2: MNHNS and SASEGT. V lost 0 bases, J lost 3 bases, and 6 bases lay in between. Measured with immunoSEQ multiplex PCR; TCRdb has only the in-frame clones, and not every one. Among around 120,000 clones listed, roughly 89% were seen once. The material sequenced was PBMCs. This TCR was sampled from a woman between 18 and 29 years old in good health and CMV-seronegative. The chain combines TRBV6-1 with TRBJ2-7; D is unresolved. CDR3 residues: CASSEAPIYEQYF. Here the CDR3 DNA reads TGTGCCAGCAGTGAAGCCCCCATCTACGAGCAGTACTTC.